A single T cell receptor beta chain is shown here with its context. The antigen remains unidentified. Assay used: immunoSEQ multiplex PCR; TCRdb lists only in-frame clones, some missing. The data show about 83,000 clones, approximately 88% seen once. These data are taken from a study of OX40 agonist ivuxolimab in advanced cancers. Overall study: Cohort: about 80% men, mean age about 60, aged about 20 to 85.

Germline CDR1 reads MNHNS; CDR2 reads SASEGT. V was pared by 3 bases and J by 2 bases, with 10 bases between. The CDR3 is made up of 15 amino acids. Findings and limits, study-wide: Clonal expansion was seen in CD4+ and CD8+ blood T cells by week 6 at 0.1 to 3.0 mg/kg. The mean number of expanded clones was higher in CD8+ T cells than in CD4+.

The sequencing here drew on CD4+ or CD8+ T cells sorted from blood, taken in a trial of the OX40 agonist ivuxolimab. The rearrangement joins TRBV6-1 to TRBJ2-2; D assignment may be TRBD1 or TRBD2 (5 bases each). This receptor was obtained from an adult with an advanced solid tumor such as melanoma, head and neck, liver or kidney cancer. CDR3 residues: CASSEGVFNTGELFF. The CDR3 DNA reads as TGTGCCAGCAGTGAGGGGGTATTCAACACCGGGGAGCTGTTTTTT.